The clone carrying this T cell receptor (beta chain) has ten or more counts. Its antigen is undetermined. The data belong to a study of Graves' ophthalmopathy and Graves' hyperthyroidism. Background on the study: No treatment had been given when peripheral blood was collected at initial diagnosis.

Study outcomes and limitations: Blood also held most thyroid clonotypes expanded above 0.001 frequency.

Researchers turned away patients with other autoimmune diseases, uncontrolled infections, pregnancy or lactation. RNA transcripts were the template, and TCR beta CDR3 regions were amplified from them. Second-round multiplex PCR came after a first-round RT-PCR that employed HTBI primers. TCRdb recomputed calls from the multiplex PCR reads with MiXCR, one row per CDR3 protein. This sample yields hundreds of thousands of distinct CDR3 sequences, of which over 40% are seen a single time; 3.3% belongs to the top ten. Per the germline V gene, CDR1 is DFQATT and CDR2 is SNEGSKA (reference sequence). This CDR3 is built from 13 residues. Trimming left V 4 bases short and J 5 bases short, with 15 bases between.

The source material was peripheral blood. This chain links TRBV20-1 with TRBJ2-7, with a weak D call TRBD1 (6 bases). This receptor was taken from an adult man with Graves' ophthalmopathy. The CDR3 DNA follows: TGCAGTGCTACAGGGGACGGGCACCACGAGCAGTACTTC. Translation gives CSATGDGHHEQYF.